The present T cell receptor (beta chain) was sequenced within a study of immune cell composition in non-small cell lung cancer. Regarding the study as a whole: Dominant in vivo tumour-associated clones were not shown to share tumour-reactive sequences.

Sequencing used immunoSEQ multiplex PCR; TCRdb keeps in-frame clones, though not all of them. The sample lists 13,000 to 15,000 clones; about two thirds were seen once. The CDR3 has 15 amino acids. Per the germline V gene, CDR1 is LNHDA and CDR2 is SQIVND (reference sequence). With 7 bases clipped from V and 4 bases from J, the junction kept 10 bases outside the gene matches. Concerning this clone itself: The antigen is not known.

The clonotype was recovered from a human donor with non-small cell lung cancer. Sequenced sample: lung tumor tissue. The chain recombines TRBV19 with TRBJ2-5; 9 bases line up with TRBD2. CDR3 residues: CASTPGTSLRETQYF. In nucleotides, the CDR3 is TGTGCCAGTACCCCGGGGACTAGCCTCCGAGAGACCCAGTACTTC.